This entry concerns a single T cell receptor (beta chain). Authors' analysis steps: Reference gene primer amplification gave nucleated cell count estimates. TCRdb keeps only in-frame clones here, not all; method: immunoSEQ multiplex PCR. For V, J and clone size, that table is used; D and trimming come from the DNA. The sample consists of more than 45,000 clones, 75% to 95% of them appearing once. This CDR3 comprises 11 residues. Trimming removed 5 bases from V and 8 bases from J, with 9 bases in between. This record belongs to a study of blood T cell repertoires in COVID-19. Across the study: COVID-19 samples, acute and convalescent, were from the United States, Italy and Spain. The analysed material was cDNA or gDNA that came from T cells, B-cell-depleted T cells, or PBMCs.

The chain has TRBV12-3 or TRBV12-4 and TRBJ1-2; perhaps TRBD1 as D (6 bases). Sequenced: peripheral blood. This TCR derives from a man in his 70s with active COVID-19. The CDR3 nucleotides read TGTGCCAGCAGTCGAGACAGGGGCTACACCTTC. The encoded protein is CASSRDRGYTF.